This T cell receptor beta chain was captured by sequencing in a study of shared clonotypes between healthy human individuals (dated by TCRdb to the early 2020s). A note on the overall study: The cohort included a few men and a couple of women between 18 and 49 years of age. To increase sequencing depth and limit assay-specific biases, different laboratories used diverse techniques to prepare libraries and sequence TCR repertoires. Leukapheresis yielded between about 0.85 and 9 billion PBMCs per donor. Blood TCR repertoires of four to six healthy adults were deeply sequenced to estimate repertoire size and the extent of clonotype sharing between individuals. Per donor, three plates each were used for CD4 naive and CD4 memory, two for CD8 naive, and one for CD8 memory.

TCR CDR3 regions were amplified from genomic DNA by multiplex PCR using the deep immunoSEQ assay. For each cell subset, the extracted genomic DNA was distributed evenly across all wells of several immunoSEQ 96-well plates, and each plate served as one replicate. For sorted subsets, roughly 200 ng of genomic DNA, equivalent to around 30,000 T cell genomes, went into each replicate PCR. Purified libraries were quantified with a Qubit 3.0 fluorometer, sized on a Bioanalyzer 2100, and re-quantified with the KAPA Library Quantification kit. Each immunoSEQ 96-well plate was sequenced on its own single-read 150-cycle Illumina NextSeq 550 flow cell. In the paper's pipeline: The immunoSEQ output contained only junctional sequences without quality scores, so filtering could not match that applied to full-length reads. To assign V/J genes and CDR3, sequences were annotated against IMGT germline references using PyIR, a Python wrapper for IgBLAST v1.9. Reads were filtered out if the reads had weak V/J assignments (E-value above 1e-6), no CDR3, stop codons, out-of-frame junctions, or ambiguous translated residues. V3J clonotypes were defined by identical inferred V gene, J gene, and CDR3 amino acid sequence. Percentage overlap between repertoires was computed as shared unique clonotypes divided by the size of the smaller repertoire. Three approaches were used to assess repertoire richness: RTK rarefaction, the Chao1 estimator, and Recon v2.1 estimates of unobserved clonotypes. Generation probabilities were computed with OLGA for all TCRbeta clonotypes obtained by the gDNA method from a handful of donors. Drawn from immuneACCESS, this table holds only the in-frame rearrangements with V and J called that TCRdb kept. Clones are partly lost; checked studies trace under half to an unresolved V gene and leave the rest unexplained. The V and J calls and clone size were taken over from that table, and D and trimming were inferred from the DNA. The sample includes 2 million to 3 million clones, with roughly 92% observed a single time. Over 0.12% of the sample is taken by the ten largest.

Healthy HIV-negative adults with no recently reported acute infections or vaccinations were included as donors. Every donor was a Caucasian adult residing in Nashville, Tennessee, USA. CD4+ T cells were enriched through magnetic negative selection, after which naive cells were positively selected on CD45RA and the remaining negative fraction served as the memory subset. After blood collection by leukapheresis, PBMCs were isolated using Ficoll-Histopaque density gradient centrifugation and then cryopreserved in the vapor phase of liquid nitrogen. Purity and quantity of every magnetically sorted T cell population were checked by analytical flow cytometry. From each sorted fraction, genomic DNA was isolated and quantified by UV absorbance on a Nanodrop 2000c. The full study reports these points: Larger estimated clonotype richness was generally found for naive subsets than for memory subsets. Clonotypes shared by all four sorted-subset donors showed higher generation probabilities than non-shared clonotypes. Sampling was restricted to blood, and TCR repertoires in tissue are likely to differ from TCR repertoires in blood. When several donors were compared, the shared fraction of clonotypes was 5% to 6.5% for naive CD4, less than 4% for naive CD8, more than 2% for memory CD4, and around 0.4% for memory CD8. The small number of donors limited the genetic and exposure-history diversity represented. Even with the large sequencing depth, rarefaction of the sorted-subset datasets indicated that sequencing was incomplete. Pairwise subsampling indicated that sequencing depth was expected to affect the degree of clonotype sharing among donors.

The CDR3 has 15 amino acids, counting the end cysteine and phenylalanine. Only CDR3 DNA remains: 45 bases, in frame from the first base. Sequences MDHEN (CDR1) and SYDVKM (CDR2) are obtained from the germline V gene. V loses 4 bases, J loses 4 bases, and the germline ends lie 16 bases apart. This clone was counted a single time. Its antigen is currently not known. Within one base of it there is no much larger clone, and no base qualities were kept. The source is a man between 18 and 35 years old in good health. The chain uses TRBV28 and TRBJ1-1; the D gene cannot be named for sure. The sequencing input was naive CD4+ T cells sorted from blood. This sample's cell subset or site label indicates: CD45RA+ positively selected. The CDR3 here reads CASSYAGPLGTEAFF. Read as DNA, the sequence is TGTGCCAGCAGTTATGCCGGACCCTTGGGCACTGAAGCTTTCTTT.